These 21 T cell receptor beta chains came from one sample sequenced in a study of post-analysis software for immune sequencing data. General study results and limits: Five TRBV segments (TRBV5-6, TRBV5-1 and TRBV20-1 among them) occurred more frequently in patients than in controls.

These receptors' antigens are unknown. Unique-molecular-identifier-tagged TCR beta cDNA libraries were used. MiXCR was run by TCRdb on the PCR reads, yielding one entry per CDR3 protein. Here the sample spans 650,000 to 850,000 distinct CDR3 sequences, about 43% being singletons. Sequencing used blood. The receptors originated from a girl aged 5-17 years with multiple sclerosis.

This clonotype was seen a handful of times. The CDR3 loop reads CASSLNPPSGPYNEQFF. The CDR3 DNA reads TGTGCCAGCAGCTTAAACCCCCCTAGCGGACCTTACAATGAGCAGTTCTTC. The chain links TRBV7-3 to TRBJ2-1; 7 nucleotides align to TRBD2. The CDR3 has 17 residues. Germline CDR1 is SGHTA and CDR2 is FQGTGA. The J segment lost 4 bases and the V segment lost 1 base, leaving 10 bases of the junction unmatched.

The chain links TRBV20-1 to TRBJ2-7; 7 nucleotides line up with TRBD2. The J segment lost 3 bases and the V segment lost 6 bases, leaving 14 bases of the junction unmatched. This CDR3 has 15 amino acids. The germline gives CDR1 DFQATT, CDR2 SNEGSKA (reference sequence). CDR3 nucleotides: TGCAGTGCCAGCCCAGGACTAGATCCTCACTACGAGCAGTACTTC. It yields the protein CSASPGLDPHYEQYF.

The V call is TRBV7-8, the J call TRBJ2-1; no firm D call. CDR1 SGHVS and CDR2 FQNEAQ come from the germline V gene. The CDR3 loop spans 13 amino acids. V dropped 3 bases and J dropped 9 bases, with 12 bases sitting between them. The CDR3 loop is CASSFSVGAEQFF. The CDR3 DNA sequence: TGTGCCAGCAGCTTTTCTGTTGGCGCTGAGCAGTTCTTC. Drawing the rest from reference TRBV7-8 and TRBJ2-1, the complete variable domain is GAGVSQSPRYKVAKRGQDVALRCDPISGHVSLFWYQQALGQGPEFLTYFQNEAQLDKSGLPSDRFFAERPEGSVSTLKIQRTQQEDSAVYLCASSFSVGAEQFFGPGTRLTVL.

This clonotype was counted only a few times. This rearrangement joins TRBV20-1 to TRBJ2-7; 8 bases map to TRBD2. Trimming removed 2 bases from V and 4 bases from J; junction bases left unmatched: 7. This CDR3 spans 14 amino acids. Germline CDR1 and CDR2: DFQATT and SNEGSKA (reference sequence). CDR3 loop: CSARPAGTRYEQYF. As DNA, the CDR3 is TGCAGTGCTAGACCAGCCGGGACTAGGTACGAGCAGTACTTC.

With regard to this clonotype: The junction does not match germline at one end; this may be a read error. The J gene is TRBJ1-2, the V gene TRBV15; maybe TRBD1 (5 bases). This CDR3 spans 13 amino acids. Germline V CDR1 and CDR2: LNHNV, YYDKDF (reference sequence). The DNA of the CDR3 is TGTGCCACCGGCAGAGAGGAAGGGGACGGCTACACCTTC. Its translation is CATGREEGDGYTF. Filled out from reference TRBV15 and TRBJ1-2, the complete variable domain reads DAMVIQNPRYQVTQFGKPVTLSCSQTLNHNVMYWYQQKSSQAPKLLFHYYDKDFNNEADTPDNFQSRRPNTSFCFLDIRSPGLGDTAMYLCATGREEGDGYTFGSGTRLTVV.

The gene calls are TRBV5-6 and TRBJ2-5, with D uncertain. From germline, CDR1 is SGHDT and CDR2 YYEEEE. V was cut by 1 base and J by 8 bases, with 12 bases left in between. The CDR3 sequence is 13 residues long. The CDR3 here is CASSLSSRETQYF. Here the CDR3 DNA reads TGTGCCAGCAGCTTGTCCTCCAGAGAAACCCAGTACTTC.

The genes are TRBV11-2 and TRBJ1-1; no reliable D call. V was cut by 0 bases and J by 4 bases, with 12 bases left in between. Germline V lookup: CDR1 SGHAT, CDR2 FQNNGV. This CDR3 is built from 15 residues. CDR3 amino acids: CASSLEGLGGTEAFF. DNA for the CDR3: TGTGCCAGCAGCTTAGAGGGGTTGGGTGGCACTGAAGCTTTCTTT.

This clonotype was observed once. The chain recombines TRBV4-2 with TRBJ1-5, with TRBD1 matching 7 bases. The trim removed 4 bases at V and 7 bases at J, leaving 7 bases unmatched. Germline CDR1 and CDR2: LGHNA and YNFKEQ. This CDR3 spans 14 amino acids. The CDR3 is CASSRYRGGQPQHF. CDR3 sequence (DNA): TGTGCCAGCAGCCGATACAGGGGAGGGCAGCCCCAGCATTTT.

The rearrangement joins TRBV6-2 or TRBV6-3 to TRBJ2-1; possibly TRBD2 for D (5 bases). The length of the CDR3 is 13 residues. Germline V CDR1 and CDR2: MNHEY, SVGEGT. V shed 5 bases and J shed 6 bases, with 11 bases lying between them. The CDR3 loop is CASSEDWTNEQFF. For the CDR3, the DNA is TGTGCCAGCAGTGAGGACTGGACCAATGAGCAGTTCTTC.

V is TRBV29-1 and J is TRBJ1-2; 9 nucleotides agree with TRBD1. V dropped 7 bases and J dropped 5; count of bases not matched to a gene: 5. CDR1 SQVTM and CDR2 ANQGSEA come from the germline V gene. This CDR3 region has 12 residues. The CDR3 bases are TGCAGCGGGACAGGGGCGGGGTATGGCTACACCTTC. Its translation: CSGTGAGYGYTF.

The chain employs TRBV24-1 and TRBJ2-1; 7 bases are shared with TRBD2. Unmatched junction bases numbered 10, after V lost 4 bases and J lost 5 bases. The germline gives CDR1 KGHDR, CDR2 SFDVKD. The CDR3 loop spans 16 amino acids. The CDR3 DNA reads TGTGCCACCAGTGACCCAACGGGGGGTGGCCACAATGAGCAGTTCTTC. Its protein product is CATSDPTGGGHNEQFF.

The sample holds a few counts of this clonotype. The chain links TRBV29-1 to TRBJ1-1, with D maybe TRBD1 (5 bases). The V end lost 4 bases, the J end lost 5 bases, and 8 bases lay between the germline ends. The CDR3 contains 11 residues. Per germline, CDR1 SQVTM and CDR2 ANQGSEA. The CDR3 nucleotides are TGCAGCGTTGTGGGGGGGACTGAAGCTTTCTTT. Encoded protein: CSVVGGTEAFF.

This clonotype was detected once. The chain is built from TRBV7-3 and TRBJ2-1; no reliable D call. There are 14 residues in the CDR3. Between the trimmed V and J ends, which lost 2 bases and 2 bases, there was a span of 7 bases. Germline CDR1 SGHTA, CDR2 FQGTGA. The CDR3 reads CASSLSPAYNEQFF. For the CDR3, the DNA is TGTGCCAGCAGCTTATCGCCAGCCTACAATGAGCAGTTCTTC.

V gene TRBV6-5 combines with J gene TRBJ2-7, with D uncertain. The CDR3 extends over 13 amino acids. V gave up 5 bases and J gave up 0 bases, with 8 bases separating them. Germline V lookup: CDR1 MNHEY, CDR2 SVGAGI. In DNA, the CDR3 is TGTGCCAGCAGTCCAATTTTCTCCTACGAGCAGTACTTC. It specifies CASSPIFSYEQYF.

In its sample, this clonotype was seen many times. The junction departs from the called germline gene at one end, perhaps through a read error. The CDR3 sequence: CAINEGGLPGPNYGYTF. CDR3 coding DNA: TGTGCCATCAATGAGGGGGGCCTCCCTGGGCCTAACTATGGCTACACCTTC. The chain joins TRBV10-3 to TRBJ1-2; possibly TRBD1 for D (6 bases). The germline V gene encodes CDR1 ENHRY and CDR2 SYGVKD. This CDR3 has 17 amino acids.

The CDR3 sequence: CASSLPYNEQYF. As DNA, the CDR3 is TGTGCCAGCAGTTTGCCCTACAATGAGCAGTACTTC. The chain employs TRBV12-3 or TRBV12-4 and TRBJ2-1; no definite D call. Judging by the DNA end, TRBJ2-7 fits better; the J call may be wrong. There are 12 residues in the CDR3.

This clonotype was found once. This chain joins TRBV29-1 and TRBJ1-4; D is possibly TRBD1 (5 bases). Trimming left V 4 bases short and J 8 bases short, with 17 bases between. Germline V gives CDR1 SQVTM, CDR2 ANQGSEA. This CDR3 comprises 14 residues. CDR3 in amino acids: CSVGGGSSQEKLFF. The CDR3 DNA reads TGCAGCGTTGGGGGGGGGTCGAGTCAGGAAAAACTGTTTTTT.

This clonotype occurred a few times. The chain carries TRBV4-2 and TRBJ1-2; D ambiguous. V was clipped by 1 base and J by 1 base, with 10 bases between them. The CDR3 is made up of 15 amino acids. Germline assignment: CDR1 LGHNA and CDR2 YNFKEQ. This chain's CDR3 is CASSQVTANNYGYTF. As DNA, the CDR3 is TGTGCCAGCAGCCAAGTGACGGCGAATAACTATGGCTACACCTTC.

V and J are TRBV5-1 and TRBJ2-5; 7 positions match TRBD1. CDR1 SGHRS and CDR2 YFSETQ come from the germline V gene. V trimming: 6 bases; J trimming: 1 base; junction bases outside the gene matches: 6. CDR3 length equals 14 residues. The CDR3 region is CASTADRAQETQYF. DNA for the CDR3: TGCGCCAGCACCGCCGACAGGGCCCAAGAGACCCAGTACTTC.

The gene calls are TRBV20-1 and TRBJ2-1; perhaps TRBD2 as D (6 bases). The CDR3 consists of 12 residues. The V gene's germline CDR1 is DFQATT and CDR2 SNEGSKA (reference sequence). The ends were cut back, 3 bases at V and 8 bases at J, with 11 bases in the middle. The CDR3: CSARGLTDEQFF. Written as DNA, the CDR3 is TGCAGTGCTAGGGGACTTACCGATGAGCAGTTCTTC.

The chain has TRBV11-3 and TRBJ2-5, with 9 bases aligning to TRBD1. This CDR3 has 17 amino acids. Germline V gene data show CDR1 as SGHNT and CDR2 as YENEEA. Trimming cost V 5 bases and J 2 bases; bases outside gene matches: 12. The CDR3 spells CASSQRQGGYQQETQYF. The DNA for the CDR3 is TGTGCCAGCAGCCAACGACAGGGGGGATACCAACAAGAGACCCAGTACTTC.